This T cell receptor beta chain was identified during a study of control samples from healthy donors and cancer patients. The CDR3 contains 14 residues. Trimming cost V 3 bases and J 2 bases, with 11 bases left between them. Germline CDR1 and CDR2: SGDLS and YYNGEE. Assay used: immunoSEQ multiplex PCR; TCRdb lists only in-frame clones, some missing. The sample lists fewer than 200,000 clones, 93% occurring once. The source of this sequence is a woman aged 55-75 years in good health. Sequenced input: blood. This chain joins TRBV9 and TRBJ1-2; D is possibly TRBD1 (5 bases). As DNA, the CDR3 is TGTGCCAGCAGCGCGACGACAGAAAACTATGGCTACACCTTC. Residues: CASSATTENYGYTF.